This record looks at one T cell receptor (beta chain) sequence and its context. This entry is derived from a study of OX40 agonist ivuxolimab in advanced cancers. Measured with immunoSEQ multiplex PCR; TCRdb has only the in-frame clones, and not every one. The top ten clones hold about 0.25% of a sample with fewer than 130,000 clones, approximately 89% of them seen once. Looked up from germline, CDR1 is SEHNR and CDR2 is FQNEAQ (reference sequence). With 5 bases clipped from V and 12 bases from J, the junction kept 14 bases outside the gene matches. This CDR3 contains 15 residues. The sequences come from CD4+ or CD8+ T cells sorted from blood, collected in a trial of the OX40 agonist ivuxolimab. The chain joins TRBV7-9 to TRBJ2-1, with 9 bases fitting TRBD1. This sequence originates from an adult with an advanced solid tumor such as melanoma, head and neck, liver or kidney cancer. The CDR3 reads CASSTPGTGGLRQFF. The CDR3 nucleotides are TGTGCCAGCAGCACGCCGGGAACAGGGGGCCTTCGGCAGTTCTTC. The full variable domain, in which reference TRBV7-9 and TRBJ2-1 provide the parts outside the CDR3, is DTGVSQNPRHKITKRGQNVTFRCDPISEHNRLYWYRQTLGQGPEFLTYFQNEAQLEKSRLLSDRFSAERPKGSFSTLEIQRTEQGDSAMYLCASSTPGTGGLRQFFGPGTRLTVL.